This note documents a single TCR beta chain sequence. Its antigen remains unknown. This entry belongs to a study of monozygotic twins with inflammatory bowel disease. Study outcomes and limitations: Whether twins were concordant or discordant made no difference to repertoire similarity, possibly from limited power.

CDR3 length equals 16 residues. Germline CDR1 SEHNR, CDR2 FQNEAQ (reference sequence). Reanalyzing the 5' RACE reads, TCRdb keeps one entry per CDR3 protein, without DNA. The table for this sample gives more than 100,000 distinct CDR3 sequences. Sequencing used blood. The chain combines TRBV7-9 with TRBJ2-3; TCRdb's D call of TRBD2 is untestable without DNA. This sequence originates from a human donor with ulcerative colitis or Crohn's disease, or a healthy co-twin of an affected twin (not recorded which). The CDR3 here is CASSLRSGRSTDTQYF.